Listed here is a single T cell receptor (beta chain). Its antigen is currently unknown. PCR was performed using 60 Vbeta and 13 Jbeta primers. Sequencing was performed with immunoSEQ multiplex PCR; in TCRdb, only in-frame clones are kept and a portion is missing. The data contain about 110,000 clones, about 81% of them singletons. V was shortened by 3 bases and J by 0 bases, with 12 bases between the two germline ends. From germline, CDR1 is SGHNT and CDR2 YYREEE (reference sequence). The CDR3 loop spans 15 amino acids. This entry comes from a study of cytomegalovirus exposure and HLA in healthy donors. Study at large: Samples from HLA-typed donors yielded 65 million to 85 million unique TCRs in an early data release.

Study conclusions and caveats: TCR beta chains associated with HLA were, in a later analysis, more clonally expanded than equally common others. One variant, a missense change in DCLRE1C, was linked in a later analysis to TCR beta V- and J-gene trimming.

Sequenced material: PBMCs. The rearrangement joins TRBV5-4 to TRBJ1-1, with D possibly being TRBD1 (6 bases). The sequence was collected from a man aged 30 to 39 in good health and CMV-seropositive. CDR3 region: CASSSATGVNTEAFF. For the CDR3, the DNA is TGTGCCAGCAGCTCAGCGACAGGAGTGAACACTGAAGCTTTCTTT.